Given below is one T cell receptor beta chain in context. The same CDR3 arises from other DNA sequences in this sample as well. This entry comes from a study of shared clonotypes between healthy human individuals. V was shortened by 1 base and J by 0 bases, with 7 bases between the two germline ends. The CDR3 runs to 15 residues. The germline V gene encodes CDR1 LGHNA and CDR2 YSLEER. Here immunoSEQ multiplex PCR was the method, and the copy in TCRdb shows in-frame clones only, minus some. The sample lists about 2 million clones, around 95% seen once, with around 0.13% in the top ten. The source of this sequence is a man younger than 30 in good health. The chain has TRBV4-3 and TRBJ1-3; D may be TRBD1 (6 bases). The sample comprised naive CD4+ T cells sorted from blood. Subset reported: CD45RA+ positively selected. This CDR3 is CASSQGDTSGNTIYF. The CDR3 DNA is TGCGCCAGCAGCCAAGGGGACACCTCTGGAAACACCATATATTTT.